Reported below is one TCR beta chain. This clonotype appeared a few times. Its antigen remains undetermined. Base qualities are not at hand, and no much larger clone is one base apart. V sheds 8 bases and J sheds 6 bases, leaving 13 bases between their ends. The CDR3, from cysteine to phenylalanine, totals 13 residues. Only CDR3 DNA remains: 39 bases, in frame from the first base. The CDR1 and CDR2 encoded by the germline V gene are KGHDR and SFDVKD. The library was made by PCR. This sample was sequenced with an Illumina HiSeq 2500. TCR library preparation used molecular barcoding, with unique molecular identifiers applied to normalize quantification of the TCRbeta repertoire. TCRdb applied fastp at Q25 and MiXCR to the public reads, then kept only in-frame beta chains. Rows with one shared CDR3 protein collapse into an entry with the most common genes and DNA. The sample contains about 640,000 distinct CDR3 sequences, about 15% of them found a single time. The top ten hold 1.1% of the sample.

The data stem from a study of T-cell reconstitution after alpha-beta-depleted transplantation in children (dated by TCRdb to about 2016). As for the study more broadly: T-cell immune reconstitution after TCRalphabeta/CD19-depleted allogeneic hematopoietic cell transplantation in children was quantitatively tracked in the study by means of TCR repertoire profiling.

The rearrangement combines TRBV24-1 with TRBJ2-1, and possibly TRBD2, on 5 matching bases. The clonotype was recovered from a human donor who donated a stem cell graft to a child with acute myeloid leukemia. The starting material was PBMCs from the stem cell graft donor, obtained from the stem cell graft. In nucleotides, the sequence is TGTGCCACCATCGGGGAGTATGGCAATGAGCAGTTCTTC. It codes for CATIGEYGNEQFF.